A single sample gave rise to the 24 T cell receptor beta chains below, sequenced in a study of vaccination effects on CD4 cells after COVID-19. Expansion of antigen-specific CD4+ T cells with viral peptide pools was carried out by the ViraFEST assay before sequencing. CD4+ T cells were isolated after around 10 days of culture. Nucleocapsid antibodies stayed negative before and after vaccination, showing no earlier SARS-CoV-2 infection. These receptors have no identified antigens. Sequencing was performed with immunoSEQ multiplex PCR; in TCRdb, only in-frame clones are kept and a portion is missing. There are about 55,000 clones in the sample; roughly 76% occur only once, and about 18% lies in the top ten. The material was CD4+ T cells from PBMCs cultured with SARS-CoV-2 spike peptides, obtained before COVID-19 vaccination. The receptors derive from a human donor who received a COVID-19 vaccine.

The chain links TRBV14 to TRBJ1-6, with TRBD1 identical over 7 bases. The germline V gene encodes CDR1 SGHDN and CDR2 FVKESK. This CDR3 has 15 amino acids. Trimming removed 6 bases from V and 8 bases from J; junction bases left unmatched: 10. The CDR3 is CASRRSQGVYSPLHF. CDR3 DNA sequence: TGTGCCAGCAGAAGATCTCAGGGGGTTTATTCACCCCTCCACTTT.

The CDR3: CASSSGARPGNTIYF. The CDR3 bases are TGTGCCAGCAGCTCCGGTGCCCGACCTGGAAACACCATATATTTT. The chain is built from TRBV5-4 and TRBJ1-3; D uncertain. This CDR3 region has 15 residues. Germline-derived CDR1 and CDR2 are SGHNT and YYREEE (reference sequence). Trimming removed 3 bases from V and 2 bases from J, with 12 bases in between. The full variable domain, with the rest looked up from reference TRBV5-4 and TRBJ1-3, is ETGVTQSPTHLIKTRGQQVTLRCSSQSGHNTVSWYQQALGQGPQFIFQYYREEENGRGNFPPRFSGLQFPNYSSELNVNALELDDSALYLCASSSGARPGNTIYFGEGSWLTVV.

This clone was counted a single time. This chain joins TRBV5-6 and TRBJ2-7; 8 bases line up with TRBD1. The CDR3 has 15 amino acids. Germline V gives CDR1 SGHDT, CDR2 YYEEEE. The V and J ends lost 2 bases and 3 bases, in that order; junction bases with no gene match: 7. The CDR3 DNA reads TGTGCCAGCAGCTTTGACAGGGGCGCCAACTACGAGCAGTACTTC. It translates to CASSFDRGANYEQYF.

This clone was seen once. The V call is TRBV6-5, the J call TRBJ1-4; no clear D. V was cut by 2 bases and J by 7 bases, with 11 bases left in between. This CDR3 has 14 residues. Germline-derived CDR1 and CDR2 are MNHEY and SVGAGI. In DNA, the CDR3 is TGTGCCAGCAGTTACCCCGTAACCGGTGAAAAACTGTTTTTT. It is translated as CASSYPVTGEKLFF.

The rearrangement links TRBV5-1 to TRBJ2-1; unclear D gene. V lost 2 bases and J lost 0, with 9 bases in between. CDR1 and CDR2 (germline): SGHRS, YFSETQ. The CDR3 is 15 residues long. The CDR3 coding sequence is TGCGCCAGCAGCTTTAATGGGGTCTCCTACAATGAGCAGTTCTTC. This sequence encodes CASSFNGVSYNEQFF.

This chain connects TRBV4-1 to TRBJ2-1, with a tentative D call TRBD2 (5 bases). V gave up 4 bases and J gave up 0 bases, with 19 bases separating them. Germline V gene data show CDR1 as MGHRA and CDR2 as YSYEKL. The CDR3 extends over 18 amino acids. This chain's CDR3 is CASSPRGRTGSSYNEQFF. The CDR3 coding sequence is TGCGCCAGCAGCCCCAGAGGCCGGACGGGGAGCTCCTACAATGAGCAGTTCTTC.

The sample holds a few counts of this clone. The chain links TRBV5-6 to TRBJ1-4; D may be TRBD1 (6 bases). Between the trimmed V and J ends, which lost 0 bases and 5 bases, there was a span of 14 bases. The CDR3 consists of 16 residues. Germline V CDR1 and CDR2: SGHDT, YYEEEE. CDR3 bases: TGTGCCAGCAGCTTGGGGTCGGGGACACTCAATGAAAAACTGTTTTTT. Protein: CASSLGSGTLNEKLFF.

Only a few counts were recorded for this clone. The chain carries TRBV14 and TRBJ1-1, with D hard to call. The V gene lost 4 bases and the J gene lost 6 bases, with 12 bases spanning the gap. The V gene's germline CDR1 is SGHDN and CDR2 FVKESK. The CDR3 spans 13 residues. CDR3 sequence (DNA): TGTGCCAGCAGCCCGCAATACGGGCCTGAAGCTTTCTTT. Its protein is CASSPQYGPEAFF.

This chain's CDR3 is CASSDLRDPSAKNIQYF. As DNA, the CDR3 is TGCGCCAGCAGCGATCTACGGGACCCTTCAGCCAAAAACATTCAGTACTTC. This chain connects TRBV5-1 to TRBJ2-4, with D possibly being TRBD1 or TRBD2 (5 bases each). This CDR3 region has 17 residues. The germline V gene encodes CDR1 SGHRS and CDR2 YFSETQ. Between the trimmed V and J ends, which lost 4 bases and 0 bases, there was a span of 17 bases.

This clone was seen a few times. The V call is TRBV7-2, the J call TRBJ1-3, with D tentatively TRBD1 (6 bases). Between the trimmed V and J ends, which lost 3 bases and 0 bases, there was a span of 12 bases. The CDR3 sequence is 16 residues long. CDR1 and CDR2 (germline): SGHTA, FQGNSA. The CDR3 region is CASSLYRANSGNTIYF. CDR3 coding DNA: TGTGCCAGCAGCTTGTACAGGGCCAACTCTGGAAACACCATATATTTT.

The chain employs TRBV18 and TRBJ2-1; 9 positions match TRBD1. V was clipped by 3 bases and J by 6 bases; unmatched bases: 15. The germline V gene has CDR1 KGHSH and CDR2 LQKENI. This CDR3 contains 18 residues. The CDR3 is CASSPRYLGQGLSNEQFF. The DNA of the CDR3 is TGTGCCAGCTCACCTCGATACCTGGGACAGGGTCTGAGCAATGAGCAGTTCTTC.

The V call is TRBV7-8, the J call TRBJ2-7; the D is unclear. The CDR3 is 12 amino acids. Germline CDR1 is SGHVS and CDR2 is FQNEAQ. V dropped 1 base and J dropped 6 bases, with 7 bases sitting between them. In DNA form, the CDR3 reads TGTGCCAGCAGCTTAGTTGGTATCGAGCAGTACTTC. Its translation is CASSLVGIEQYF.

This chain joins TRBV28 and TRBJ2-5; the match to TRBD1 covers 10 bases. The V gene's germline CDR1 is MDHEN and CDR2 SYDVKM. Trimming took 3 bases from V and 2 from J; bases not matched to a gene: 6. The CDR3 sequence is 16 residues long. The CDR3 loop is CASSFLGQGKQETQYF. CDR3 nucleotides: TGTGCCAGCAGTTTTCTGGGACAGGGGAAACAAGAGACCCAGTACTTC.

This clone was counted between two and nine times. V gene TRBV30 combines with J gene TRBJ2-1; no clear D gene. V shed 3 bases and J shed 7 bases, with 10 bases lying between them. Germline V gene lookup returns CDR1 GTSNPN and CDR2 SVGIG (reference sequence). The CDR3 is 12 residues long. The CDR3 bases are TGTGCCTGGAGGGGTGCCAGTAATGAGCAGTTCTTC. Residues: CAWRGASNEQFF.

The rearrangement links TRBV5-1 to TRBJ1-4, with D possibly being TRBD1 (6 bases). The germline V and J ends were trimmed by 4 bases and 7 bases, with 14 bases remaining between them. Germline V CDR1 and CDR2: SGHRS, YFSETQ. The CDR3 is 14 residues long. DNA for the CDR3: TGCGCCAGCAGCCGGGACACCCGCACTGAAAAACTGTTTTTT. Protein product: CASSRDTRTEKLFF.

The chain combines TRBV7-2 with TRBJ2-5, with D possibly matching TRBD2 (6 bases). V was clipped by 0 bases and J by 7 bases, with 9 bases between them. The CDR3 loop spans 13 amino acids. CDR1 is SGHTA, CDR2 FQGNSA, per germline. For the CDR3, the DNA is TGTGCCAGCAGCTTAGCGATGGGGGGGACCCAGTACTTC. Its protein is CASSLAMGGTQYF.

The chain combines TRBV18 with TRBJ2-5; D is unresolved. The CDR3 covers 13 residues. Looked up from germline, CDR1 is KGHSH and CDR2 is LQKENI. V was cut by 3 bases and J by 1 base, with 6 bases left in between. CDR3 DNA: TGTGCCAGCTCACCCTCCACCCAAGAGACCCAGTACTTC. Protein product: CASSPSTQETQYF.

The CDR3 bases are TGTGCCAGCAGTTTATTCTGGAGGGGCGCCCCCACAGATACGCAGTATTTT. Translating gives CASSLFWRGAPTDTQYF. This rearrangement joins TRBV28 to TRBJ2-3, with D perhaps matching TRBD2 (6 bases). CDR1 and CDR2 (germline): MDHEN, SYDVKM. V was clipped by 1 base and J by 2 bases, with 16 bases between them. This CDR3 has 17 residues.

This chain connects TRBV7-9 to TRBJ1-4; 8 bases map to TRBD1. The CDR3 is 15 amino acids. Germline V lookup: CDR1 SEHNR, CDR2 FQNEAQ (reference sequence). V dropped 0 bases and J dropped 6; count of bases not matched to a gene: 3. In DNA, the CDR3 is TGTGCCAGCAGCTTAGCGCCCAGGGGGCATGAAAAACTGTTTTTT. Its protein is CASSLAPRGHEKLFF.

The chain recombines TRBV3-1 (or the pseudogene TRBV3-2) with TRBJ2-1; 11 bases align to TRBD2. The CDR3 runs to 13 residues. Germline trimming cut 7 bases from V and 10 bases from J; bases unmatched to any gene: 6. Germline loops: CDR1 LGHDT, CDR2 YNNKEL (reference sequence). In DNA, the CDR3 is TGTGCCAGCACTAGCGGGAGGTCAGGGGAGCAGTTCTTC. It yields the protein CASTSGRSGEQFF.

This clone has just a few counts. In nucleotides, the CDR3 is TGCAGTGCTAGTCTCGGGGTCGGGGAGCTGTTTTTT. It yields the protein CSASLGVGELFF. The chain joins TRBV20-1 to TRBJ2-2; D might be TRBD2 (5 bases). V lost 3 bases to trimming and J lost 7 bases, with 9 bases between them. The CDR3 runs to 12 residues. The germline V gene has CDR1 DFQATT and CDR2 SNEGSKA (reference sequence).

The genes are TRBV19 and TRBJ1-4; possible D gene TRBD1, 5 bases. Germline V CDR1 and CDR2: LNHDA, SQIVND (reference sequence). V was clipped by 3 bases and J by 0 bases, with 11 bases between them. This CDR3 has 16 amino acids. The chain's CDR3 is CASSMTASPTNEKLFF. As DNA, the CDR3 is TGTGCCAGTAGTATGACAGCCTCGCCAACTAATGAAAAACTGTTTTTT.

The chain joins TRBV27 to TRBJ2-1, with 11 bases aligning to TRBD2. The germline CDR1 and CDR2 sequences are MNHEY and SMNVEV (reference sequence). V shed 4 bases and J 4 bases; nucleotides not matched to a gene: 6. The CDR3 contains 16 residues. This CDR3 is CASSWLAGGDYNEQFF. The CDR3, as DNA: TGTGCCAGCAGTTGGTTAGCGGGAGGGGATTACAATGAGCAGTTCTTC.

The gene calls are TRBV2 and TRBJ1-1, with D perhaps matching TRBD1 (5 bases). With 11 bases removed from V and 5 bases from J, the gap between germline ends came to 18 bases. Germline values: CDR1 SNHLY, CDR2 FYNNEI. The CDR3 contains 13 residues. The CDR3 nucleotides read TGTGCCTCATCAGAAGGGGTTAGGACTGAAGCTTTCTTT. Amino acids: CASSEGVRTEAFF.